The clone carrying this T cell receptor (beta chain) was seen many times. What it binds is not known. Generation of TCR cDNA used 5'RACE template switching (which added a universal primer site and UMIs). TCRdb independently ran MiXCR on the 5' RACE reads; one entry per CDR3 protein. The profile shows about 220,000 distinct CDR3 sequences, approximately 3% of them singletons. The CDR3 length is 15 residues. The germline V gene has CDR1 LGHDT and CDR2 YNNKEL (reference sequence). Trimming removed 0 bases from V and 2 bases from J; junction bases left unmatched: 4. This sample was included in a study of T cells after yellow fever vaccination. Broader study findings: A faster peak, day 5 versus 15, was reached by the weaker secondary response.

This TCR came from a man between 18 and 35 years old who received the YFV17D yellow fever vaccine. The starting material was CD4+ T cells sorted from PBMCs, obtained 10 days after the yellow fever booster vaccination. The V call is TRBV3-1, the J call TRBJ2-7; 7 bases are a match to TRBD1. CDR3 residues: CASSQEGGAAYEQYV. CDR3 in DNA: TGTGCCAGCAGCCAAGAAGGGGGCGCAGCCTACGAGCAGTACGTC.